This TCR beta chain was sequenced during a study of identical twins. This clonotype appeared a few times. With template switching, a universal primer site was added, and the cDNA carried unique molecular identifiers. In TCRdb, the 5' RACE reads were re-called with MiXCR into one record per CDR3 protein. In the table there are around 510,000 distinct CDR3 sequences, about 13% of which are singletons. These data were likewise used in another study, on yellow fever vaccine responses in identical twins.

This sequence originates from a woman aged 18-29 years in good health. The sample consisted of CD4+ T cells sorted from blood.

This CDR3 reads CASIASGSQNARNEQFF. CDR3 coding DNA: TGCGCCAGCATCGCTAGCGGGAGTCAAAATGCGCGCAATGAGCAGTTCTTC. The chain recombines TRBV5-1 with TRBJ2-1, with TRBD2 matching over 10 bases. Germline CDR1 SGHRS, CDR2 YFSETQ. The CDR3 has 17 residues. V lost 6 bases, J lost 6 bases, and 15 bases stayed unmatched.